The clone carrying this T cell receptor beta chain was recorded once. This record belongs to a study of blood T cell repertoires in COVID-19. Whole-study context: Sources were T cells, B-cell-depleted T cells, or PBMCs; the material itself was cDNA or gDNA.

Original processing notes: Estimated nucleated cell counts came from reference gene primer amplification. Measured with immunoSEQ multiplex PCR; TCRdb has only the in-frame clones, and not every one. Clonal size and the V and J genes are those of that table, whereas D and trimming came from the DNA. This sample has about 250,000 clones, with about three quarters found just once. V lost 7 bases and J lost 5; bases outside the gene matches: 7. CDR3 length equals 13 residues. Germline V gene sequence: CDR1 SQVTM, CDR2 ANQGSEA. The sequence derives from a woman of 80 years or more with acute or convalescent COVID-19. Sequenced material: peripheral blood. The chain is built from TRBV29-1 and TRBJ2-7, with 11 bases fitting TRBD2. CDR3 nucleotide sequence: TGCAGCGCCCAACTAGCGGGAGTGCACGAGCAGTACTTC. Its protein is CSAQLAGVHEQYF.